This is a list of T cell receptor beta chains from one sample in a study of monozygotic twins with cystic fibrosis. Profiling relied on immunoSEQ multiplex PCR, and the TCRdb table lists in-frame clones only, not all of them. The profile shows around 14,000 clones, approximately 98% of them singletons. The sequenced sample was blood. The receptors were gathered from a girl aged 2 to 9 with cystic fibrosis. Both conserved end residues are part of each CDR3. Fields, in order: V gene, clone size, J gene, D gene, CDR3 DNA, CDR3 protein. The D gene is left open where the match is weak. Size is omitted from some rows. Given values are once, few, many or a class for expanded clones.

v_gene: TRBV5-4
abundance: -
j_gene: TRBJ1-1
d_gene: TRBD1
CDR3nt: TGTGCCAGCAGCTTCTTTACAGGGGGTGAAGCTTTCTTT
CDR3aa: CASSFFTGGEAFF

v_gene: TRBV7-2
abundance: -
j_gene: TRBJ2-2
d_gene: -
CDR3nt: TGTGCCAGCAGCCTCGACAGAGCCTACACCGGGGAGCTGTTTTTT
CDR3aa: CASSLDRAYTGELFF

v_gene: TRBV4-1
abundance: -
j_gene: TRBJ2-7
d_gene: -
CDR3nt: TGCGCCAGCAGCCAAGCAGGGGGAGGCGGAACCCCCTACGAGCAGTACTTC
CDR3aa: CASSQAGGGGTPYEQYF

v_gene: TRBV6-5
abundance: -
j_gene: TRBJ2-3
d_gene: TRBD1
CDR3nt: TGTGCCAGCAGCCCAGGGGGAGATACGCAGTATTTT
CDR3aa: CASSPGGDTQYF

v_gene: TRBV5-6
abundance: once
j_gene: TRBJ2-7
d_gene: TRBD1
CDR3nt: TGTGCCAGCAGCTTGGCGGTGGGACAGGACTCCTACGAGCAGTACTTC
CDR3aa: CASSLAVGQDSYEQYF

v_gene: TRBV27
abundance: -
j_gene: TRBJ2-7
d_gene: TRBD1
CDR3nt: TGTGCAACACAGGGGCCTCCCTTGTACGAGCAGTACTTC
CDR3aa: CATQGPPLYEQYF

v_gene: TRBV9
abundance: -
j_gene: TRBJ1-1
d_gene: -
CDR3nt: TGTGCCAGCAGCGTAGATCAGTCGAACACTGAAGCTTTCTTT
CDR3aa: CASSVDQSNTEAFF

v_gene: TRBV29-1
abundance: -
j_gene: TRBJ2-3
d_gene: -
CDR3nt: TGCAGCGTTGAGGAGGTCGGTGGCACAGATACGCAGTATTTT
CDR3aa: CSVEEVGGTDTQYF

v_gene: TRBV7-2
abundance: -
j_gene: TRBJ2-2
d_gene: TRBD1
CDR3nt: TGTGCCAGCAGCTTCCCAGGGGGCGCCGACACCGGGGAGCTGTTTTTT
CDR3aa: CASSFPGGADTGELFF

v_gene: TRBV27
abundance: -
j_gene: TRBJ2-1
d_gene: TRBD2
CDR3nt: TGTGCCAGCAGTTTATCCACGGGAGGTATGAATGAGCAGTTCTTC
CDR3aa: CASSLSTGGMNEQFF

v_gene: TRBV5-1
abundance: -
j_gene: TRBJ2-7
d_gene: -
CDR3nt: TGCGCCAGCAGCTTGGATGGGAACTACGAGCAGTACTTC
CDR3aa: CASSLDGNYEQYF

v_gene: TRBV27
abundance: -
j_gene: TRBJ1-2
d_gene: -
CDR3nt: TGTGCCAGCAGTTTATTTGGAACAACCCACGCCAACTATGGCTACACCTTC
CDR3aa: CASSLFGTTHANYGYTF

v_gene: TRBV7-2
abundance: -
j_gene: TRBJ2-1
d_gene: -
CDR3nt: TGTGCCAGCAGCCCAGAGGGGACACTAGCCAATGAGCAGTTCTTC
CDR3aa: CASSPEGTLANEQFF

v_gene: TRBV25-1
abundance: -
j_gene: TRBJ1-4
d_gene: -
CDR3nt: TGTGCCAGCAGTGACAGGGGCCCTAATGAAAAACTGTTTTTT
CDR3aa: CASSDRGPNEKLFF

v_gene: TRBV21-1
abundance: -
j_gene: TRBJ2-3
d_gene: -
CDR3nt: TGTGCCAGCAGCAAACCCCCGTGGGGGCGGAGCACAGATACGCAGTATTTT
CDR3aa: CASSKPPWGRSTDTQYF

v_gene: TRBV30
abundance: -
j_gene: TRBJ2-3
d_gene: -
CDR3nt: TGTGCCTGGAGTGTCTCCGTCACAGATACGCAGTATTTT
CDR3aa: CAWSVSVTDTQYF

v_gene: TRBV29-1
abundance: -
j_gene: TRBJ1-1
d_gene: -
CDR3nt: TGCAGCGTTGAGGGGTGGGGTGGTACTGAAGCTTTCTTT
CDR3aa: CSVEGWGGTEAFF

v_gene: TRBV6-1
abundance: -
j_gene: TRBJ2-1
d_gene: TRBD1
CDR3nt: TGTGCCAGCATGAAACAGGGGGTCAATGAGCAGTTCTTC
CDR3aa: CASMKQGVNEQFF

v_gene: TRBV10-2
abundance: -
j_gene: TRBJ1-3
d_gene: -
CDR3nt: TGCGCCAGCAGTGAGTGGGGTTCTGGAAACACCATATATTTT
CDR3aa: CASSEWGSGNTIYF

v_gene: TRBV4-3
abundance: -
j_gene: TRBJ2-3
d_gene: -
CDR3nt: TGCGCCAGCAGCCAAGATAGCAGGGGAGCAGATACGCAGTATTTT
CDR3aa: CASSQDSRGADTQYF

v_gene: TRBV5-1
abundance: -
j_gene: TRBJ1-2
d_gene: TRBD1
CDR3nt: TGCGCCAGCAGCGCTATACAGGGGGAAGGTGGCTACACCTTC
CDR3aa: CASSAIQGEGGYTF

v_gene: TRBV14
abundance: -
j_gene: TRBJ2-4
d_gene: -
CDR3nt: TGTGCCAGCAGCCAAGGAACAGTACTAGCCAAAAACATTCAGTACTTC
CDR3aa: CASSQGTVLAKNIQYF

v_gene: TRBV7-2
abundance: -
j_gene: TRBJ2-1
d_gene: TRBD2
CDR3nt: TGTGCCAGCAGCTTAGAGCCGGGAGGATTCCTCAATGAGCAGTTCTTC
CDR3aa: CASSLEPGGFLNEQFF

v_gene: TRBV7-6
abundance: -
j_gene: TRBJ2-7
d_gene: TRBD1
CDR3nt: TGTGCCAGCAGCTTACATGCTAAAGGGACAGTCTACGAGCAGTACTTC
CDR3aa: CASSLHAKGTVYEQYF

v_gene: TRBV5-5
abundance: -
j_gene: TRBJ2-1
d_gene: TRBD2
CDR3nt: TGTGCCAGCAGCTTGGGTGGGACTAGCGGTGAGCAGTTCTTC
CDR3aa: CASSLGGTSGEQFF

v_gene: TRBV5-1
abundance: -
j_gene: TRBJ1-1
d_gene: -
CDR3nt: TGCGCCAGCAGCTTTTTGGGGGCCGGCACTGAAGCTTTCTTT
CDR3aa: CASSFLGAGTEAFF

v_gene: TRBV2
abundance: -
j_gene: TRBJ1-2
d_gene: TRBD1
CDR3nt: TGTGCCAGCATGACGACAGGGGAGGGCGGCTACACCTTC
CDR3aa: CASMTTGEGGYTF

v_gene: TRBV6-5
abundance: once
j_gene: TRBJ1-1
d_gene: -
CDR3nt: TGTGCCAGCAGTTACTTTGTGAACACTGAAGCTTTCTTT
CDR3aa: CASSYFVNTEAFF

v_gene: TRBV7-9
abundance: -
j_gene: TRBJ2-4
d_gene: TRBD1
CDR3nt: TGTGCCAGCACCCCAGGGGGCGGAGTGAACATTCAGTACTTC
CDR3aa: CASTPGGGVNIQYF

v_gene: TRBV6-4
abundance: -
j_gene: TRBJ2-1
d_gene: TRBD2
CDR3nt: TGTGCCAGCAGCCTAGCGGGAGGGCGCAACAATGAGCAGTTCTTC
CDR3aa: CASSLAGGRNNEQFF

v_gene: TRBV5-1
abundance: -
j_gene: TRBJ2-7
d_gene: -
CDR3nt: TGCGCCAGCAGCGCCGGGACAACCTACGAGCAGTACTTC
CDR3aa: CASSAGTTYEQYF

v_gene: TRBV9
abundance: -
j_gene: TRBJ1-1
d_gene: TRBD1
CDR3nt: TGTGCCAGCAGCCCACAGCTGGGGACAGGGTTGGCGAACACTGAAGCTTTCTTT
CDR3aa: CASSPQLGTGLANTEAFF

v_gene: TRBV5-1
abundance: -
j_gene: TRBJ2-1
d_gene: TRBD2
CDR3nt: TGCGCCAGCAGCTTGGAGTGGTGGGAGGGCCTCCGGTACAATGAGCAGTTCTTC
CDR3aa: CASSLEWWEGLRYNEQFF

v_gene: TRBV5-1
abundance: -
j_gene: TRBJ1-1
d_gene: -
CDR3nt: TGCGCCAGCAGCTTGGAGTTCGGACTTCTGAACACTGAAGCTTTCTTT
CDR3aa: CASSLEFGLLNTEAFF

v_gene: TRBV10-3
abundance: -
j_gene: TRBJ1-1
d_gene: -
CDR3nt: TGTGCCATCAGTGAGGAACAGACGAACACTGAAGCTTTCTTT
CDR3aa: CAISEEQTNTEAFF

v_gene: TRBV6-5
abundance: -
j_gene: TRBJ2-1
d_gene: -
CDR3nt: TGTGCCAGCAGTTACGCCCTCGGGGGGCGTTACAATGAGCAGTTCTTC
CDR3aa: CASSYALGGRYNEQFF

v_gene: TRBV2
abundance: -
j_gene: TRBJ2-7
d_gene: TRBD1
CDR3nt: TGTGCCAGCAGTGAGGACAGGGGGCGCGACGAGCAGTACTTC
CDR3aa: CASSEDRGRDEQYF

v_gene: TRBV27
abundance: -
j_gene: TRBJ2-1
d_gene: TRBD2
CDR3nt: TGTGCCAGCAGTTTTGCTAGCGGGAGAGGGAGCTCCTACAATGAGCAGTTCTTC
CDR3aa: CASSFASGRGSSYNEQFF